This T cell receptor (beta chain) was obtained from a study of blood T cell repertoires in COVID-19. The CDR3 has 15 residues. Germline V gives CDR1 LGHNT, CDR2 FRNRAP. V gave up 5 bases and J gave up 1 base, with 14 bases separating them. A Seattle source enrolled patients during active infection and followed them longitudinally. Original analysis: Nucleated cell number was recorded as an estimate derived from reference gene primer amplification. Produced via immunoSEQ multiplex PCR; TCRdb's table is partial and in-frame only. V, J and clone size were drawn from that table, and D and trimming were deduced from the DNA. The sample carries over 150,000 clones, approximately 87% recorded once.

The sequence was collected from a woman between 65 and 79 years old with COVID-19, enrolled during active disease. The sample taken for sequencing was peripheral blood. This chain uses TRBV12-5 with TRBJ1-1; TRBD1 is a possible D gene (6 bases). For the CDR3, the DNA is TGTGCTAGTGGTCCCGGGACAAATCAGAACACTGAAGCTTTCTTT. It encodes CASGPGTNQNTEAFF.